This T cell receptor (beta chain) emerged from a study of shared clonotypes between healthy human individuals. The study, taken as a whole, reports: Represented diversity, genetic and exposure-history alike, was limited by few donors.

Donation came from healthy HIV-negative adults that had no recent acute infections or vaccinations. Nashville, Tennessee was home to all donors, each a Caucasian adult. This clone was counted only a few times. Its antigen is not known. The material for each subset, its genomic DNA, was split evenly across several immunoSEQ plates. Measured with immunoSEQ multiplex PCR; TCRdb has only the in-frame clones, and not every one. The sample carries about 560,000 clones, just over 75% recorded once. The sample consisted of PBMCs. The TCR was taken from a middle-aged woman in good health. Some clones in this sample may be carry-over from other donors' samples.

The CDR3 is CASSMRQGRGETQYF. The CDR3, as DNA: TGTGCCAGTAGTATGAGACAGGGCAGGGGAGAGACCCAGTACTTC. The chain carries TRBV19 and TRBJ2-5; TRBD1 agrees at 7 bases. The junction had 8 bases not matched to a gene; V was cut back by 3 bases and J by 4 bases. Germline CDR1 is LNHDA and CDR2 is SQIVND (reference sequence). The CDR3 has 15 residues.